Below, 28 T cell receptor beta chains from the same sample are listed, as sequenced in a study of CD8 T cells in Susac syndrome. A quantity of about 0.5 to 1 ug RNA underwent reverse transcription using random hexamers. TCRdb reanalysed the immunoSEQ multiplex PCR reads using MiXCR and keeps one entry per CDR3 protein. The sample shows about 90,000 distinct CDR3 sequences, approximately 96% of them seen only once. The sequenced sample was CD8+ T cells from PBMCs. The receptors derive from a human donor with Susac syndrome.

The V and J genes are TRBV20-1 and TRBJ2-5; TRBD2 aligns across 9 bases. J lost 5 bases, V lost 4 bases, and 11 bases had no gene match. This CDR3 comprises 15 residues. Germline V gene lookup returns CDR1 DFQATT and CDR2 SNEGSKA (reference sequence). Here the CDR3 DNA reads TGCAGTGCTACACCTCCCGCGGGGGGGCTCGAGACCCAGTACTTC. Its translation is CSATPPAGGLETQYF.

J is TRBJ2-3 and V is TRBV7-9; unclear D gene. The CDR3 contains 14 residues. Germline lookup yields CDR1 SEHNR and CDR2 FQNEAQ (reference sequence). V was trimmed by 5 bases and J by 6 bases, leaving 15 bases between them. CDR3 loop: CASSPLDRRDTQYF. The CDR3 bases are TGTGCCAGCAGCCCACTGGACCGGCGGGATACGCAGTATTTT.

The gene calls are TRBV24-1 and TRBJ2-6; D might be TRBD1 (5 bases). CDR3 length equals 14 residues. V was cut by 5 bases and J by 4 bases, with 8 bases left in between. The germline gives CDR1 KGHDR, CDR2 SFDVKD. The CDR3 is CATSAGQGANVLTF. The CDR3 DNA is TGTGCCACCAGTGCAGGGCAAGGGGCCAACGTCCTGACTTTC.

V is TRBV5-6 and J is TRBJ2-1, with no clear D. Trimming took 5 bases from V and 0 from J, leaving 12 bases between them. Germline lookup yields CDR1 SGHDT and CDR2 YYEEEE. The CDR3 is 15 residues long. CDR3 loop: CASRGREGSYNEQFF. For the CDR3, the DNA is TGTGCCAGCAGGGGAAGGGAAGGCTCCTACAATGAGCAGTTCTTC.

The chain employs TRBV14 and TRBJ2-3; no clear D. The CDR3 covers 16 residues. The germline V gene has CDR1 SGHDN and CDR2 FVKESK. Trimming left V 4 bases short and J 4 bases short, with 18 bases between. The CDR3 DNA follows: TGTGCCAGCAGCCCCTTTCCCGCGGCAATGGCAGATACGCAGTATTTT. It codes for CASSPFPAAMADTQYF.

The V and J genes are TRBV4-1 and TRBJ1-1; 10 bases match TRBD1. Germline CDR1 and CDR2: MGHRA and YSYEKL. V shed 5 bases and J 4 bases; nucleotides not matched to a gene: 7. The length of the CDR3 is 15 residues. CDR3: CASSLSGTGATEAFF. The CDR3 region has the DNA TGCGCCAGCAGCTTATCCGGGACAGGGGCCACTGAAGCTTTCTTT.

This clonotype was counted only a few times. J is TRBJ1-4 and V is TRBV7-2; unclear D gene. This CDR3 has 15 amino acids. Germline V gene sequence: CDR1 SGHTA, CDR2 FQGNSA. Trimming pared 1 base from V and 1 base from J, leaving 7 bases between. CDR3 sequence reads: CASSLGLLTNEKLFF. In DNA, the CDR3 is TGTGCCAGCAGCTTAGGCTTACTAACTAATGAAAAACTGTTTTTT.

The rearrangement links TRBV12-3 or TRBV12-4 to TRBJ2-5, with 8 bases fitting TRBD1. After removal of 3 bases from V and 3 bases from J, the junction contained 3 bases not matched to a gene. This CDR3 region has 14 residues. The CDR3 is CASSFGQGEETQYF. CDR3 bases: TGTGCCAGCAGTTTTGGACAGGGAGAAGAGACCCAGTACTTC.

CDR3 sequence (DNA): TGTGCCAGCAGTTTGGACAGGGGGGGCACTGAAGCTTTCTTT. Protein product: CASSLDRGGTEAFF. J is TRBJ1-1 and V is TRBV28; 10 nucleotides line up with TRBD1. Germline V lookup: CDR1 MDHEN, CDR2 SYDVKM. V gave up 3 bases and J gave up 4 bases; unmatched junction bases: 2. The CDR3 runs 14 residues.

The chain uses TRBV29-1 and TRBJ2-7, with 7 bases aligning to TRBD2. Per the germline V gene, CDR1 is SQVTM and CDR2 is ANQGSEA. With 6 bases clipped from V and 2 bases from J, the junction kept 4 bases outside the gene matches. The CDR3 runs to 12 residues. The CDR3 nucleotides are TGCAGCGTGGGGAGGGTGCCCTACGAGCAGTACTTC. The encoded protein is CSVGRVPYEQYF.

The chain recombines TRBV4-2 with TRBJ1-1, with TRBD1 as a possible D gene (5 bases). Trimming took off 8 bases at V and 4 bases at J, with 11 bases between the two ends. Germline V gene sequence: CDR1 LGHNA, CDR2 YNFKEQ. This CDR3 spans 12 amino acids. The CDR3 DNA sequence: TGTGCCAGCCGACCGGGGGGCACTGAAGCTTTCTTT. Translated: CASRPGGTEAFF.

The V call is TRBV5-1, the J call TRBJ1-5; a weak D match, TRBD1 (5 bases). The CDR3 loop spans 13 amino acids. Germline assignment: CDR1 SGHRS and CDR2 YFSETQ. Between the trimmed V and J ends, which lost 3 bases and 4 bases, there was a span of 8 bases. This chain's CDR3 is CASSWGSNQPQHF. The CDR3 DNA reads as TGCGCCAGCAGCTGGGGGTCTAATCAGCCCCAGCATTTT.

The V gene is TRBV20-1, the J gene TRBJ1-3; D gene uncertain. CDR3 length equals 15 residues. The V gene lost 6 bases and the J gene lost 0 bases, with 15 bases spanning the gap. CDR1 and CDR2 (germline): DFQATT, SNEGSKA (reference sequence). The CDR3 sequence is CSAKSPTSSGNTIYF. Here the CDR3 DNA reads TGCAGTGCCAAAAGTCCGACAAGCTCTGGAAACACCATATATTTT.

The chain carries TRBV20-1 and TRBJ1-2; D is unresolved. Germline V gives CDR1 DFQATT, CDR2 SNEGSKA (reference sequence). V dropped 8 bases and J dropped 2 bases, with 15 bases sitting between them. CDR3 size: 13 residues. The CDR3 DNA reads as TGCAGTCTGGACGGCACGACGAACTATGGCTACACCTTC. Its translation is CSLDGTTNYGYTF.

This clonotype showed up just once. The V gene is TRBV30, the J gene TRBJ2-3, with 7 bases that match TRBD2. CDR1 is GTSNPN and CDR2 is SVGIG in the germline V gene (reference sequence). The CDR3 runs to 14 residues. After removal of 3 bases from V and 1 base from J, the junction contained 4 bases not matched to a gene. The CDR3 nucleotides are TGTGCCTGGAGCATGGGGGGGGGCACAGATACGCAGTATTTT. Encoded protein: CAWSMGGGTDTQYF.

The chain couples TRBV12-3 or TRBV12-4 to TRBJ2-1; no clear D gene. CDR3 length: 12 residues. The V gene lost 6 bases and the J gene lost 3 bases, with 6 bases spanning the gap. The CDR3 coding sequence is TGTGCCAGCAGGCCGAACTACAATGAGCAGTTCTTC. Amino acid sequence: CASRPNYNEQFF.

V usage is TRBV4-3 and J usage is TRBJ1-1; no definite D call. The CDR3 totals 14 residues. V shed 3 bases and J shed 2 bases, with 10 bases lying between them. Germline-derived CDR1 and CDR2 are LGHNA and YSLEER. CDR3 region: CASSQNPGNTEAFF. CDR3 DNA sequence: TGCGCCAGCAGCCAGAATCCGGGAAACACTGAAGCTTTCTTT.

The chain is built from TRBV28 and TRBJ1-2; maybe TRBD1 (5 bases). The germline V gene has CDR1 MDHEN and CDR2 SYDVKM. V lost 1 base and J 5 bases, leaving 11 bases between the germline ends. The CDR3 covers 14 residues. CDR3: CASSLSRDLYGYTF. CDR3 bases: TGTGCCAGCAGTTTATCGCGGGACCTATATGGCTACACCTTC.

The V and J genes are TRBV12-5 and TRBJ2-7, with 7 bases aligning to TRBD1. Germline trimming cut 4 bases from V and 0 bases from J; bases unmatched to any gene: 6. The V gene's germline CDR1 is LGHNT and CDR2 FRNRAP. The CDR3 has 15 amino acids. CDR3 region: CASGSTGTASYEQYF. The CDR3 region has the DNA TGTGCTAGTGGTTCCACCGGGACAGCCTCCTACGAGCAGTACTTC.

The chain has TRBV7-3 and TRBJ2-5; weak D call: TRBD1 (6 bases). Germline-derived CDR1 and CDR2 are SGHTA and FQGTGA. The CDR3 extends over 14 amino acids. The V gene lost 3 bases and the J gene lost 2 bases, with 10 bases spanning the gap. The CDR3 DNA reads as TGTGCCAGCAGCTTTTTCGGACAGCAAGAGACCCAGTACTTC. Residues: CASSFFGQQETQYF. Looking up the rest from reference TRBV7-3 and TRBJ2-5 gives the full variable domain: GAGVSQTPSNKVTEKGKYVELRCDPISGHTALYWYRQSLGQGPEFLIYFQGTGAADDSGLPNDRFFAVRPEGSVSTLKIQRTERGDSAVYLCASSFFGQQETQYFGPGTRLLVL.

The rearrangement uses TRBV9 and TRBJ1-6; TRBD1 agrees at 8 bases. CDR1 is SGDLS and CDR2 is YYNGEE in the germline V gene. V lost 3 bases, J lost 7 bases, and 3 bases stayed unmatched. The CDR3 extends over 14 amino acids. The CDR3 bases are TGTGCCAGCAGCGACCGGGACAGGAATTCACCCCTCCACTTT. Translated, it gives CASSDRDRNSPLHF.

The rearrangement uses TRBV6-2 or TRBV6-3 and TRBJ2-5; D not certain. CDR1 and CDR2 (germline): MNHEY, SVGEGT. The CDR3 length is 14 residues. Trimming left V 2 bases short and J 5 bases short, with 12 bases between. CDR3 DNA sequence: TGTGCCAGCAGTTACGTAGGGTCTGGGGAGACCCAGTACTTC. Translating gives CASSYVGSGETQYF.

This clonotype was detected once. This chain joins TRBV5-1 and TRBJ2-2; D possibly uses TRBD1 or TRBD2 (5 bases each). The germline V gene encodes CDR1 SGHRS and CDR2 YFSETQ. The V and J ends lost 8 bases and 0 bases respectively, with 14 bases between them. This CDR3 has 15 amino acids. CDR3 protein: CASCLGTPNTGELFF. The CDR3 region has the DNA TGCGCCAGTTGCCTCGGGACCCCGAACACCGGGGAGCTGTTTTTT.

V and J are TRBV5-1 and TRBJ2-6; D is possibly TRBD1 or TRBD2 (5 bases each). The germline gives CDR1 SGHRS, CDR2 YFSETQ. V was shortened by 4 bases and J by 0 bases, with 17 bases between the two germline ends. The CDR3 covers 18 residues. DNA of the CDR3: TGCGCCAGCAGCCCCATGGGAGCAGGGAACTCTGGGGCCAACGTCCTGACTTTC. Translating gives CASSPMGAGNSGANVLTF.

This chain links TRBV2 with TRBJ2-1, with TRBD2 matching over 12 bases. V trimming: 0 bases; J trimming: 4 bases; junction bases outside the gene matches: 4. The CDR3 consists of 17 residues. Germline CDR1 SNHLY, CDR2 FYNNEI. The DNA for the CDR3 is TGTGCCAGCAGTGAAGCCGGTACTAGCGGGGGGTACAATGAGCAGTTCTTC. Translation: CASSEAGTSGGYNEQFF.

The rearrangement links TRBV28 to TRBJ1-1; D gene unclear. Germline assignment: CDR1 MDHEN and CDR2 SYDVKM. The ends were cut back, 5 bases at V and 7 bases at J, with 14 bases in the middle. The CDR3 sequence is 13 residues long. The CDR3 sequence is CASSPTTEIEAFF. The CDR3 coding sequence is TGTGCCAGCAGTCCGACCACAGAGATTGAAGCTTTCTTT.

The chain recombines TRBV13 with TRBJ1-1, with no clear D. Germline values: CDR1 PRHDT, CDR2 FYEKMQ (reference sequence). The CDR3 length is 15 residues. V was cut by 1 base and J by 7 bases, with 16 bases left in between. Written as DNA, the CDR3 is TGTGCCAGCAGCTTAGAAATTCGGGCGCGGGGTGAAGCTTTCTTT. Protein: CASSLEIRARGEAFF.

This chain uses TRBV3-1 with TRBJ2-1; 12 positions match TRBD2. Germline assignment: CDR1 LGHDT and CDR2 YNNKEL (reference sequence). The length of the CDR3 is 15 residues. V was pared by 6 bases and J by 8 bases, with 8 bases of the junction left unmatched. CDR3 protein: CASSPTSGGGDEQFF. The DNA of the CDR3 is TGTGCCAGCAGTCCGACTAGCGGGGGCGGGGATGAGCAGTTCTTC.